The 24 T cell receptor beta chains in this list originate from one sample, sequenced in a study of CD8 T cells in ankylosing spondylitis. TCRdb fed the 5' RACE reads into MiXCR, producing one record per CDR3 protein. The sample has approximately 540,000 distinct CDR3 sequences; 10% to 15% are singletons. Study outcomes and limitations: Several highly homologous variants formed a TCR beta motif that appeared characteristic of ankylosing spondylitis blood.

Their antigens remain unidentified. Sequences were obtained from blood, either unsorted or a sorted T cell fraction (not recorded which). These receptors were obtained from a male donor with ankylosing spondylitis.

This clonotype was seen a few times. The CDR3 reads CASSSPGLAGGTQYF. The CDR3 coding sequence is TGTGCCAGCAGTTCGCCGGGACTAGCGGGGGGGACCCAGTACTTC. This chain uses TRBV6-5 with TRBJ2-5, with TRBD2 matching 15 bases. The CDR3 covers 15 residues. The germline CDR1 and CDR2 sequences are MNHEY and SVGAGI. Trimming took 4 bases from V and 7 from J; bases not matched to a gene: 4.

The V and J genes are TRBV30 and TRBJ1-1; 10 nucleotides align to TRBD1. Per the germline V gene, CDR1 is GTSNPN and CDR2 is SVGIG (reference sequence). Trimming took 3 bases from V and 7 from J; bases not matched to a gene: 2. This CDR3 is built from 12 residues. In DNA form, the CDR3 reads TGTGCCTGGAGCAGGGACAGGGGTGAAGCTTTCTTT. Translating it yields CAWSRDRGEAFF. Full variable domain (missing parts from reference TRBV30 and TRBJ1-1): SQTIHQWPATLVQPVGSPLSLECTVEGTSNPNLYWYRQAAGRGLQLLFYSVGIGQISSEVPQNLSASRPQDRQFILSSKKLLLSDSGFYLCAWSRDRGEAFFGQGTRLTVV.

This clonotype was counted ten times or more. The J gene is TRBJ1-2, the V gene TRBV5-1; D unclear. The CDR3 contains 14 residues. V gave up 4 bases and J gave up 2 bases, with 12 bases separating them. Germline CDR1 is SGHRS and CDR2 is YFSETQ. The DNA for the CDR3 is TGCGCCAGCAGCCATTCGGACGGGAACTATGGCTACACCTTC. Translating it yields CASSHSDGNYGYTF. The complete variable domain, with remaining parts taken from reference TRBV5-1 and TRBJ1-2, reads KAGVTQTPRYLIKTRGQQVTLSCSPISGHRSVSWYQQTPGQGLQFLFEYFSETQRNKGNFPGRFSGRQFSNSRSEMNVSTLELGDSALYLCASSHSDGNYGYTFGSGTRLTVV.

This clonotype appeared a few times. The chain recombines TRBV20-1 with TRBJ2-3; 7 nucleotides match TRBD2. With V trimmed by 5 bases and J by 5 bases, 7 bases remained unmatched. The germline V gene has CDR1 DFQATT and CDR2 SNEGSKA (reference sequence). The CDR3 spans 13 residues. The CDR3: CSAPRDYKDTQYF. As DNA, the CDR3 is TGCAGTGCTCCCCGGGACTACAAAGATACGCAGTATTTT.

The V and J genes are TRBV3-1 and TRBJ2-7; the match to TRBD2 covers 9 bases. The CDR3 is made up of 17 amino acids. Trimming took 4 bases from V and 0 from J; bases not matched to a gene: 10. Germline V lookup: CDR1 LGHDT, CDR2 YNNKEL (reference sequence). The chain's CDR3 is CASSLKASGVLSYEQYF. As DNA, the CDR3 is TGTGCCAGCAGCCTAAAGGCTAGCGGGGTTCTCTCCTACGAGCAGTACTTC.

This clonotype occurred many times. This chain connects TRBV4-1 to TRBJ2-7, with 8 bases that match TRBD1. Losses at the gene ends were 0 bases for V and 4 bases for J; bases not matched to a gene: 5. CDR3 length: 15 amino acids. Germline V gene data show CDR1 as MGHRA and CDR2 as YSYEKL. The CDR3 DNA reads TGCGCCAGCAGCCAAGATGCCGGACAGGGATACGAGCAGTACGTC. It specifies CASSQDAGQGYEQYV.

There are many counts of this clonotype. The chain is built from TRBV29-1 and TRBJ1-2; D possibly corresponds to TRBD1 (6 bases). Trimming shortened V by 5 bases and J by 4 bases, and 14 bases separated the two germline ends. The germline V gene has CDR1 SQVTM and CDR2 ANQGSEA. The CDR3 is 13 residues long. DNA of the CDR3: TGCAGCGTTCTATCAGGGGCCCTCTATGGCTACACCTTC. As protein: CSVLSGALYGYTF. The full variable domain, completed using reference TRBV29-1 and TRBJ1-2, is SAVISQKPSRDICQRGTSLTIQCQVDSQVTMMFWYRQQPGQSLTLIATANQGSEATYESGFVIDKFPISRPNLTFSTLTVSNMSPEDSSIYLCSVLSGALYGYTFGSGTRLTVV.

CDR3 protein: CASSQGDRSGNTIYF. CDR3 sequence (DNA): TGTGCCAGCAGCCAAGGGGACCGCTCTGGAAACACCATATATTTT. The chain employs TRBV3-1 and TRBJ1-3, with D possibly TRBD1 on 5 matching bases. Germline V gene sequence: CDR1 LGHDT, CDR2 YNNKEL (reference sequence). This CDR3 spans 15 amino acids. Between the trimmed V and J ends, which lost 1 base and 0 bases, there was a span of 7 bases.

J is TRBJ2-3 and V is TRBV7-9; no definite D call. CDR1 is SEHNR, CDR2 FQNEAQ, per germline (reference sequence). V lost 5 bases and J lost 0, with 12 bases in between. This CDR3 comprises 15 residues. The CDR3 DNA reads TGTGCCAGCAGCCCAATTACAGTTAGCACAGATACGCAGTATTTT. Translated: CASSPITVSTDTQYF.

This clonotype was observed a few times. The rearrangement uses TRBV20-1 and TRBJ2-3; TRBD2 matches at 8 bases. The length of the CDR3 is 17 residues. Per germline, CDR1 DFQATT and CDR2 SNEGSKA (reference sequence). The junction had 13 bases not matched to a gene; V was cut back by 5 bases and J by 0 bases. The CDR3 loop reads CSALTSGSRSSTDTQYF. The CDR3, as DNA: TGCAGTGCTCTTACTAGCGGTTCGAGGTCTAGCACAGATACGCAGTATTTT.

This clonotype has ten or more counts. The chain has TRBV5-6 and TRBJ2-7, with 7 bases fitting TRBD2. The ends lost 0 bases at V and 0 bases at J; junction bases unmatched: 6. Germline CDR1 SGHDT, CDR2 YYEEEE. The CDR3 covers 16 residues. This CDR3 reads CASSLAGGLVSYEQYV. The DNA for the CDR3 is TGTGCCAGCAGCTTGGCGGGCGGACTAGTCTCCTACGAGCAGTACGTC.

This clonotype was found a few times. The chain is built from TRBV3-1 and TRBJ2-3; D gene ambiguous. V was cut by 1 base and J by 4 bases, with 18 bases left in between. This CDR3 has 17 amino acids. Germline V gives CDR1 LGHDT, CDR2 YNNKEL (reference sequence). The CDR3 here is CASSQVIGPVLADTQYF. In nucleotides, the CDR3 is TGTGCCAGCAGCCAAGTCATCGGCCCGGTTCTCGCAGATACGCAGTATTTT.

V is TRBV28 and J is TRBJ1-2; the D gene is possibly TRBD1 (6 bases). The germline CDR1 and CDR2 sequences are MDHEN and SYDVKM. The CDR3 runs to 13 residues. Trimming pared 6 bases from V and 4 bases from J, leaving 12 bases between. The DNA for the CDR3 is TGTGCCAGCAGGCAGGGGCCCTTCTATGGCTACACCTTC. Amino acids: CASRQGPFYGYTF.

In its sample, this clonotype was seen a few times. The chain couples TRBV11-2 to TRBJ2-1; 14 bases are shared with TRBD2. Germline CDR1 reads SGHAT; CDR2 reads FQNNGV. V lost 5 bases, J lost 1 base, and 7 bases stayed unmatched. The CDR3 totals 18 residues. The CDR3 protein is CASSIRTSGRTSYNEQFF. In DNA, the CDR3 is TGTGCCAGCAGCATCCGGACTAGCGGGAGGACGTCCTACAATGAGCAGTTCTTC.

This clonotype has only a few counts. The J gene is TRBJ2-1, the V gene TRBV24-1; D might be TRBD1 (6 bases). V was shortened by 4 bases and J by 9 bases, with 6 bases between the two germline ends. The CDR3 contains 11 residues. Germline loops: CDR1 KGHDR, CDR2 SFDVKD. CDR3 sequence: CATSEGAEQFF. CDR3 DNA sequence: TGTGCCACCAGTGAGGGGGCTGAGCAGTTCTTC.

This clonotype showed up just a few times. The chain recombines TRBV4-1 with TRBJ2-2; tentatively, D is TRBD2 (5 bases). The CDR3 is 20 residues long. The germline V gene encodes CDR1 MGHRA and CDR2 YSYEKL. V was clipped by 0 bases and J by 0 bases, with 20 bases between them. This CDR3 reads CASSQDLRVKGASNTGELFF. The CDR3 nucleotides read TGCGCCAGCAGCCAAGATTTGAGGGTGAAGGGAGCGTCGAACACCGGGGAGCTGTTTTTT.

CDR3 DNA: TGTGCCAGCAGCTTATTTGGGGAAAGTGGCTACACCTTC. This codes for CASSLFGESGYTF. The gene calls are TRBV7-9 and TRBJ1-2; D remains unclear. The CDR3 has 13 amino acids. The germline V and J ends were trimmed by 2 bases and 7 bases, with 11 bases remaining between them. Per germline, CDR1 SEHNR and CDR2 FQNEAQ (reference sequence).

The J gene is TRBJ2-1, the V gene TRBV11-2; 8 bases agree with TRBD2. Per the germline V gene, CDR1 is SGHAT and CDR2 is FQNNGV. There are 15 residues in the CDR3. V gave up 1 base and J gave up 10 bases; unmatched junction bases: 9. DNA for the CDR3: TGTGCCAGCAGCTTAGGTACCGGGAGGGCCAGGGAGCAGTTCTTC. The encoded protein is CASSLGTGRAREQFF.

The chain couples TRBV20-1 to TRBJ1-3; D ambiguous. The CDR3 has 12 amino acids. CDR1 DFQATT and CDR2 SNEGSKA come from the germline V gene (reference sequence). Trimming removed 7 bases from V and 4 bases from J, with 11 bases in between. CDR3 sequence: CSVSDAGNTIYF. In nucleotides, the CDR3 is TGCAGTGTTTCAGATGCCGGAAACACCATATATTTT.

The chain has TRBV30 and TRBJ2-1; no firm D call. CDR1 and CDR2 (germline): GTSNPN, SVGIG (reference sequence). This CDR3 spans 12 amino acids. Deletions cut 4 bases from V and 15 bases from J, with 19 bases between. CDR3 bases: TGTGCCTGGACCCCCTCCACCCCCGTTCCGTTCTTC. Translated, it gives CAWTPSTPVPFF.

The V call is TRBV19, the J call TRBJ1-2, with D uncertain. The CDR3 contains 15 residues. CDR1 and CDR2 (germline): LNHDA, SQIVND (reference sequence). Trimming left V 4 bases short and J 0 bases short, with 12 bases between. The chain's CDR3 is CASSTPGGANYGYTF. The CDR3 DNA reads as TGTGCCAGTAGTACCCCCGGCGGCGCTAACTATGGCTACACCTTC.

The rearrangement joins TRBV20-1 to TRBJ1-1, with D hard to call. This CDR3 has 12 residues. CDR1 is DFQATT and CDR2 is SNEGSKA in the germline V gene (reference sequence). Trimming pared 2 bases from V and 5 bases from J, leaving 9 bases between. The CDR3 is CSARQEGTEAFF. For the CDR3, the DNA is TGCAGTGCTAGACAGGAGGGAACTGAAGCTTTCTTT.

This clonotype was recorded at least ten times. The chain is built from TRBV5-1 and TRBJ2-3; D gene uncertain. The germline gives CDR1 SGHRS, CDR2 YFSETQ. The CDR3 is made up of 13 amino acids. V shed 2 bases and J shed 2 bases, with 6 bases lying between them. The CDR3 coding sequence is TGCGCCAGCAGCTTTGGTCACACAGATACGCAGTATTTT. Its protein is CASSFGHTDTQYF.

This clonotype appeared a few times. The chain's CDR3 is CASSLVWGADTEAFF. In DNA form, the CDR3 reads TGTGCCAGCAGCTTAGTCTGGGGGGCGGACACTGAAGCTTTCTTT. The rearrangement joins TRBV7-8 to TRBJ1-1, with D possibly TRBD1 on 6 matching bases. The germline V gene has CDR1 SGHVS and CDR2 FQNEAQ. V was pared by 1 base and J by 3 bases, with 12 bases between. This CDR3 region has 15 residues.